This T cell receptor beta chain was captured by sequencing in a study of cytomegalovirus exposure and HLA in healthy donors. Points from the study as a whole: About 87% or about 30% of the time was how often most TCR beta V segments were productive, according to an earlier analysis. Roughly even sequencing depth across donors was the assumption behind the presence/absence analyses.

Researchers ran the PCR with 60 Vbeta and 13 Jbeta primers. The method was immunoSEQ multiplex PCR; TCRdb's version includes in-frame clones alone and lacks a portion of them. The data show more than 85,000 clones, with roughly 83% seen just once and more than 3.5% held by the top ten. This clone has a handful of counts. The antigen remains unidentified. The sequenced material came from PBMCs. The clonotype comes from a female donor in good health and CMV-seropositive.

The CDR3 sequence: CASGLGSGGTDTQYF. Here the CDR3 DNA reads TGTGCTAGTGGTTTGGGTAGCGGTGGCACAGATACGCAGTATTTT. The rearrangement uses TRBV12-5 and TRBJ2-3, with D maybe TRBD2 (6 bases). In germline, CDR1 is LGHNT, CDR2 FRNRAP. This CDR3 has 15 residues. V lost 1 base, J lost 1 base, and 9 bases lay in between.